This T cell receptor (beta chain) was captured in a study of blood T cell repertoires in COVID-19. Per the original data handling: The authors estimated nucleated cell counts from reference gene primer amplification. Profiled with immunoSEQ multiplex PCR; TCRdb holds only in-frame clones, not every one. V, J and clone size reflect that table, while D and trimming were determined from the DNA. The table shows about 340,000 clones, with around four fifths occurring only once. This CDR3 comprises 14 residues. Germline lookup yields CDR1 SGHRS and CDR2 YFSETQ. J lost 2 bases, V lost 3 bases, and 4 bases had no gene match.

V is TRBV5-1 and J is TRBJ2-5; the match to TRBD1 covers 7 bases. Sample: peripheral blood. The receptor's source is a young man with active or convalescent COVID-19. CDR3 amino acids: CASSYSTGQETQYF. The CDR3 DNA reads TGCGCCAGCAGCTATTCGACAGGGCAAGAGACCCAGTACTTC.